These T cell receptor beta chains were read from a single sample in a study of cytomegalovirus exposure and HLA in healthy donors. The assay was immunoSEQ multiplex PCR, and TCRdb's table has in-frame clones only and misses some. The profile shows more than 55,000 clones, about four fifths of them singletons. The material sequenced was PBMCs. The receptors originated from a woman aged 40 to 49 in good health and CMV-seronegative. Both conserved end residues are part of each CDR3. Fields, in order: D gene, clone size, V gene, CDR3 length, J gene, CDR3 protein, CDR3 DNA. A D gene is named only where the DNA matches it firmly. Where a row states a size, it is once, few, many or the class of an expanded clone; other rows omit it.

D gene: .
clone size: .
V gene: TRBV15
CDR3 length: 17
J gene: TRBJ2-2
CDR3 protein: CATSRAPRTSGTGELFF
CDR3 DNA: TGTGCCACCAGCAGAGCCCCCCGGACGTCGGGGACCGGGGAGCTGTTTTTT

D gene: TRBD1
clone size: .
V gene: TRBV28
CDR3 length: 15
J gene: TRBJ2-7
CDR3 protein: CASSPPRQGSYEQYF
CDR3 DNA: TGTGCCAGCAGCCCCCCGAGACAGGGTAGCTACGAGCAGTACTTC

D gene: TRBD1
clone size: .
V gene: TRBV5-6
CDR3 length: 17
J gene: TRBJ2-7
CDR3 protein: CASSAGTGVTRPYEQYF
CDR3 DNA: TGTGCCAGCAGCGCCGGGACAGGGGTGACTAGGCCCTACGAGCAGTACTTC

D gene: .
clone size: .
V gene: TRBV18
CDR3 length: 13
J gene: TRBJ1-1
CDR3 protein: CASLPTTGSEAFF
CDR3 DNA: TGTGCCAGCTTGCCCACGACAGGTTCCGAAGCTTTCTTT

D gene: .
clone size: .
V gene: TRBV28
CDR3 length: 15
J gene: TRBJ2-5
CDR3 protein: CASSLQRGLQETQYF
CDR3 DNA: TGTGCCAGCAGTTTGCAAAGGGGACTGCAAGAGACCCAGTACTTC

D gene: .
clone size: .
V gene: TRBV9
CDR3 length: 12
J gene: TRBJ2-3
CDR3 protein: CASSASRDTQYF
CDR3 DNA: TGTGCCAGCAGCGCTAGCAGAGATACGCAGTATTTT

D gene: .
clone size: .
V gene: TRBV6-1
CDR3 length: 15
J gene: TRBJ2-5
CDR3 protein: CASSDAEGGGETQYF
CDR3 DNA: TGTGCCAGCAGTGATGCCGAGGGAGGCGGGGAGACCCAGTACTTC

D gene: .
clone size: .
V gene: TRBV7-6
CDR3 length: 14
J gene: TRBJ1-3
CDR3 protein: CASSLTGSGNTIYF
CDR3 DNA: TGTGCCAGCAGCTTAACAGGGTCTGGAAACACCATATATTTT

D gene: .
clone size: few
V gene: TRBV4-1
CDR3 length: 13
J gene: TRBJ2-1
CDR3 protein: CASSGRGPNEQFF
CDR3 DNA: TGCGCCAGCAGCGGCAGGGGCCCCAATGAGCAGTTCTTC

D gene: .
clone size: .
V gene: TRBV6-1
CDR3 length: 18
J gene: TRBJ2-7
CDR3 protein: CASSDASRRWSENYEQYF
CDR3 DNA: TGTGCCAGCAGTGATGCGTCCCGCCGCTGGTCGGAGAACTACGAGCAGTACTTC

D gene: TRBD1
clone size: once
V gene: TRBV9
CDR3 length: 14
J gene: TRBJ2-1
CDR3 protein: CASGGPGQANEQFF
CDR3 DNA: TGTGCCAGCGGGGGGCCGGGACAGGCCAATGAGCAGTTCTTC

D gene: TRBD1
clone size: once
V gene: TRBV28
CDR3 length: 16
J gene: TRBJ1-1
CDR3 protein: CASSPTGTGSGAEAFF
CDR3 DNA: TGTGCCAGCAGTCCCACCGGGACAGGGAGCGGGGCTGAAGCTTTCTTT

D gene: TRBD1
clone size: .
V gene: TRBV5-1
CDR3 length: 15
J gene: TRBJ1-2
CDR3 protein: CASSLGTGATYGYTF
CDR3 DNA: TGCGCCAGCAGCTTGGGGACAGGGGCGACCTATGGCTACACCTTC

D gene: .
clone size: .
V gene: TRBV27
CDR3 length: 15
J gene: TRBJ2-7
CDR3 protein: CASSLEGEGSYEQYF
CDR3 DNA: TGTGCCAGCAGTCTCGAGGGAGAGGGATCCTACGAGCAGTACTTC

D gene: TRBD1
clone size: .
V gene: TRBV7-9
CDR3 length: 15
J gene: TRBJ2-7
CDR3 protein: CASSPRTGRVYEQYF
CDR3 DNA: TGTGCCAGCAGCCCCAGGACAGGGAGAGTCTACGAGCAGTACTTC

D gene: TRBD2
clone size: .
V gene: TRBV10-3
CDR3 length: 15
J gene: TRBJ2-7
CDR3 protein: CAISESREGLYEQYF
CDR3 DNA: TGTGCCATCAGTGAGTCGAGGGAGGGCTTGTACGAGCAGTACTTC

D gene: TRBD2
clone size: few
V gene: TRBV6-1
CDR3 length: 15
J gene: TRBJ2-7
CDR3 protein: CASSEGKRGDYEQYF
CDR3 DNA: TGTGCCAGCAGTGAAGGGAAGCGGGGAGATTACGAGCAGTACTTC

D gene: TRBD1
clone size: .
V gene: TRBV28
CDR3 length: 15
J gene: TRBJ1-5
CDR3 protein: CASGLYRGSNQPQHF
CDR3 DNA: TGTGCCAGCGGCCTATACAGGGGTAGCAATCAGCCCCAGCATTTT

D gene: TRBD1
clone size: .
V gene: TRBV5-8
CDR3 length: 15
J gene: TRBJ1-4
CDR3 protein: CASSLGDRVSEKLFF
CDR3 DNA: TGTGCCAGCAGCTTGGGGGACAGGGTTAGTGAAAAACTGTTTTTT

D gene: TRBD2
clone size: .
V gene: TRBV9
CDR3 length: 15
J gene: TRBJ2-7
CDR3 protein: CASSVGAGRIGEQYF
CDR3 DNA: TGTGCCAGCAGCGTTGGAGCGGGGAGGATCGGGGAGCAGTACTTC

D gene: TRBD2
clone size: once
V gene: TRBV7-3
CDR3 length: 17
J gene: TRBJ2-2
CDR3 protein: CASSLTSEAGGTGELFF
CDR3 DNA: TGTGCCAGCAGCTTAACGTCTGAAGCGGGAGGGACCGGGGAGCTGTTTTTT

D gene: .
clone size: .
V gene: TRBV4-1
CDR3 length: 16
J gene: TRBJ2-1
CDR3 protein: CASSQVADVSYNEQFF
CDR3 DNA: TGCGCCAGCAGCCAAGTGGCCGATGTCTCCTACAATGAGCAGTTCTTC